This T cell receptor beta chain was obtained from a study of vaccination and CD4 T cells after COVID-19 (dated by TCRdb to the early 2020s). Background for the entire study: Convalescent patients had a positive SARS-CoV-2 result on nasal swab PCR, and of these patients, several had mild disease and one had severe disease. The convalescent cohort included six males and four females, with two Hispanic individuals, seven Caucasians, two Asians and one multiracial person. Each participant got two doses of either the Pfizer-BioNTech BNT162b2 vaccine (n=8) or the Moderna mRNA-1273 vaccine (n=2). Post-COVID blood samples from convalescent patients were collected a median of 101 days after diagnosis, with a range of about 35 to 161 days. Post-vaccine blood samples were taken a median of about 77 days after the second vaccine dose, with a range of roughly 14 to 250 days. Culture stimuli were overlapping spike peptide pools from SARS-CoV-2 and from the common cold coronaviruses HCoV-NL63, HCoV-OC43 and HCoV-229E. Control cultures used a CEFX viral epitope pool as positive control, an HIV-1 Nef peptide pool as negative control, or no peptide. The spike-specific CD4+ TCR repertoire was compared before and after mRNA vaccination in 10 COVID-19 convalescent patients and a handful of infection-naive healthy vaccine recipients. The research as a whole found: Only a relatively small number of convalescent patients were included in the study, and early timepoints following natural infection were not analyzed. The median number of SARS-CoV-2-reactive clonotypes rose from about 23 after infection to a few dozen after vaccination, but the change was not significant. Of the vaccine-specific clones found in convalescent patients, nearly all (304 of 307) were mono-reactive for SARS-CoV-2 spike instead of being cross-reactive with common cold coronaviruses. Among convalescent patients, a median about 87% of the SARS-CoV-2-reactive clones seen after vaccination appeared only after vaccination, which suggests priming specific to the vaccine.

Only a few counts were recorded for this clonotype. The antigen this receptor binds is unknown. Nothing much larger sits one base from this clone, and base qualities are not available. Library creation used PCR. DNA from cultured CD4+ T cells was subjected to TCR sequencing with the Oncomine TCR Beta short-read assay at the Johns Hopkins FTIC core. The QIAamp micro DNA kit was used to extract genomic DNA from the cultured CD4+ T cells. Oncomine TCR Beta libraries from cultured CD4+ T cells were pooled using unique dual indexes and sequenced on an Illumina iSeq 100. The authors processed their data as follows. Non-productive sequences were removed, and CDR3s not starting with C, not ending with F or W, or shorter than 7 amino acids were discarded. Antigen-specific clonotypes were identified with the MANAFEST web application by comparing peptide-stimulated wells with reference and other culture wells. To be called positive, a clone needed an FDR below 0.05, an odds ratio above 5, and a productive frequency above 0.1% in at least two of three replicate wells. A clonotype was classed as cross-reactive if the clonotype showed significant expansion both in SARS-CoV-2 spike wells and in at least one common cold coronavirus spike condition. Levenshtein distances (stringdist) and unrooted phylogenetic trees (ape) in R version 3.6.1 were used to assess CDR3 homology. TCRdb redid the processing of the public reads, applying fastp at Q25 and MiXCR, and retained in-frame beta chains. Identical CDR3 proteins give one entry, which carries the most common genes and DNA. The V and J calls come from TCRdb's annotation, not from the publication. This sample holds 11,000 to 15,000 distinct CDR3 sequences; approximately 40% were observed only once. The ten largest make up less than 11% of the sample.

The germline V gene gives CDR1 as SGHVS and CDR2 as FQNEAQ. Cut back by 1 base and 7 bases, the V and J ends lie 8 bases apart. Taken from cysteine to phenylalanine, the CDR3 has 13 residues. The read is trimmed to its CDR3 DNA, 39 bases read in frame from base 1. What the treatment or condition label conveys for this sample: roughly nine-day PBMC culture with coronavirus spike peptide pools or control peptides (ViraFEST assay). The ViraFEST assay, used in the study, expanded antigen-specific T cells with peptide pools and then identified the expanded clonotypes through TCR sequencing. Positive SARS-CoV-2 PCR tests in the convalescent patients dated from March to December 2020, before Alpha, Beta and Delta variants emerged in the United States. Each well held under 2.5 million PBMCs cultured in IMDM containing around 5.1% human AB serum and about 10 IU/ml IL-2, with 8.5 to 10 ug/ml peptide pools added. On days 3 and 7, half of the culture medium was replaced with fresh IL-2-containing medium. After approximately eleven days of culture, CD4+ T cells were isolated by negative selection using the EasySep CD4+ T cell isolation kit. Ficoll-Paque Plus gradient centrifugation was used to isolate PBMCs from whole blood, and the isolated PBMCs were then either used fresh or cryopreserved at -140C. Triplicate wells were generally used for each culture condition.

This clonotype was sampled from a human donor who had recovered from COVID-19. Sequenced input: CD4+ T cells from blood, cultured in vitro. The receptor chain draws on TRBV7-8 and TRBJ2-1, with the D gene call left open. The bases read TGTGCCAGCAGCTTAGTCGGTGATAATGAGCAGTTCTTC. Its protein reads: CASSLVGDNEQFF.